The entry below gives a single TCR beta chain sequence along with its context. These data originate in a study of blood T cell repertoires in COVID-19. The wider study: The United States, Italy and Spain supplied acute and convalescent COVID-19 samples. T cells, B-cell-depleted T cells, or PBMCs supplied cDNA or gDNA.

V shed 6 bases and J shed 2 bases, with 15 bases lying between them. The CDR3 extends over 15 amino acids. Germline assignment: CDR1 MDHEN and CDR2 SYDVKM. Using immunoSEQ multiplex PCR, the repertoire was profiled, and TCRdb retains in-frame clones only, with some absent. The table lists about 80,000 clones, 91% of them singletons. The receptor was isolated from a woman between 45 and 65 years old in a cohort sampled during active COVID-19. What was sequenced was peripheral blood. This chain joins TRBV28 and TRBJ2-3; TRBD1 might be the D (6 bases). CDR3 in DNA: TGTGCCAGCAGCCCCGGGACACCCCACACAGATACGCAGTATTTT. It translates to CASSPGTPHTDTQYF.